Following are 19 T cell receptor beta chains from one sample sequenced in a study of beta chain features in type 1 diabetes. The study, taken as a whole, reports: TCRB CDR3 length was moderately but significantly reduced in all four CD4+ subsets of Type 1 diabetes patients.

These receptors' antigens are unknown. The entirety of the isolated RNA underwent reverse transcription, so expressed TCRB transcripts were sequenced. Method: immunoSEQ multiplex PCR; TCRdb's copy keeps in-frame clones and lacks some. The table shows under 200,000 clones, with under 13% occurring only once. The sample comprised central memory CD4+ T cells from blood. The receptors shown here come from a man aged 30 to 39 with type 1 diabetes.

This clone was seen only a few times. The V call is TRBV28, the J call TRBJ2-7, with 7 bases matching TRBD2. Germline V gene lookup returns CDR1 MDHEN and CDR2 SYDVKM. The V gene end was trimmed by 6 bases and the J gene end by 7 bases; junction bases not matched to a gene: 9. This CDR3 contains 13 residues. CDR3 loop: CASSPDVGGEQYF. The CDR3 DNA follows: TGTGCCAGCAGCCCCGACGTCGGGGGGGAGCAGTACTTC. Variable domain in full (rest from reference TRBV28 and TRBJ2-7): DVKVTQSSRYLVKRTGEKVFLECVQDMDHENMFWYRQDPGLGLRLIYFSYDVKMKEKGDIPEGYSVSREKKERFSLILESASTNQTSMYLCASSPDVGGEQYFGPGTRLTVT.

This clone occurred a few times. The rearrangement links TRBV5-4 to TRBJ1-2, with D perhaps TRBD1 (5 bases). V was pared by 4 bases and J by 4 bases, with 14 bases between. The CDR3 spans 14 residues. The germline CDR1 and CDR2 sequences are SGHNT and YYREEE (reference sequence). This chain's CDR3 is CASSPGGRGYGYTF. CDR3 nucleotides: TGTGCCAGCAGCCCCGGGGGTCGGGGCTATGGCTACACCTTC.

This clone occurred a few times. The V and J genes are TRBV7-8 and TRBJ2-7; perhaps TRBD1 as D (6 bases). This CDR3 is built from 14 residues. Trimming pared 3 bases from V and 4 bases from J, leaving 13 bases between. Germline-derived CDR1 and CDR2 are SGHVS and FQNEAQ. The CDR3 loop reads CASSFGGRDYEQYF. The CDR3 DNA reads TGTGCCAGCAGCTTTGGGGGCAGGGATTACGAGCAGTACTTC.

This clone came up a few times. The J gene is TRBJ1-2, the V gene TRBV28; no firm D call. V lost 5 bases to trimming and J lost 8 bases, with 12 bases between them. Germline CDR1 MDHEN, CDR2 SYDVKM. The CDR3 has 12 residues. CDR3 sequence (DNA): TGTGCCAGCAGTCGCGCCCAGGTCGGCTACACCTTC. Translated: CASSRAQVGYTF.

The gene calls are TRBV11-2 and TRBJ1-2; 7 bases line up with TRBD1. V lost 6 bases, J lost 4 bases, and 11 bases stayed unmatched. The CDR3 extends over 15 amino acids. The germline V gene has CDR1 SGHAT and CDR2 FQNNGV. The CDR3 DNA follows: TGTGCCAGCAGGAACCTCGGGACAGCCATCTATGGCTACACCTTC. The encoded protein is CASRNLGTAIYGYTF.

This clone was recorded a few times. The chain recombines TRBV5-1 with TRBJ1-5; D gene uncertain. Trimming took off 0 bases at V and 7 bases at J, with 17 bases between the two ends. The CDR3 extends over 16 amino acids. Germline values: CDR1 SGHRS, CDR2 YFSETQ. The CDR3 nucleotides read TGCGCCAGCAGCTTGGATAAGCGCGGGTCGGGCCAGCCCCAGCATTTT. Protein sequence: CASSLDKRGSGQPQHF.

This clone was detected a few times. V usage is TRBV6-5 and J usage is TRBJ2-7, with 11 positions matching TRBD2. This CDR3 spans 12 amino acids. The germline gives CDR1 MNHEY, CDR2 SVGAGI. Trimming took 8 bases from V and 3 from J; bases not matched to a gene: 0. The CDR3 loop is CASGTSGYEQYF. CDR3 coding DNA: TGTGCCAGCGGGACTAGCGGCTACGAGCAGTACTTC.

This clone was seen more than once but under ten times. J is TRBJ2-3 and V is TRBV5-6; D is perhaps TRBD1 (6 bases). Germline V gene data show CDR1 as SGHDT and CDR2 as YYEEEE. CDR3 size: 15 residues. V lost 4 bases and J 1 base, leaving 13 bases between the germline ends. The CDR3 DNA is TGTGCCAGCAGCCCTGTCGACAGGCGCACAGATACGCAGTATTTT. Translating it yields CASSPVDRRTDTQYF.

The chain employs TRBV18 and TRBJ1-2; no firm D call. Germline assignment: CDR1 KGHSH and CDR2 LQKENI. The V and J ends lost 0 bases and 8 bases respectively, with 10 bases between them. The CDR3 runs to 13 residues. The CDR3 spells CASSPPGDLGYTF. The CDR3 coding sequence is TGTGCCAGCTCACCACCGGGAGACCTGGGCTACACCTTC. Based on the CDR3 plus reference TRBV18 and TRBJ1-2, the full variable domain is NAGVMQNPRHLVRRRGQEARLRCSPMKGHSHVYWYRQLPEEGLKFMVYLQKENIIDESGMPKERFSAEFPKEGPSILRIQQVVRGDSAAYFCASSPPGDLGYTFGSGTRLTVV.

This clone showed up just a few times. V gene TRBV5-6 combines with J gene TRBJ1-5; D remains unclear. V lost 0 bases and J lost 3, with 7 bases in between. The CDR3 consists of 14 residues. The germline V gene encodes CDR1 SGHDT and CDR2 YYEEEE. CDR3 in DNA: TGTGCCAGCAGCTTGGGGCAGTCCAATCAGCCCCAGCATTTT. This translates into CASSLGQSNQPQHF.

V usage is TRBV6-5 and J usage is TRBJ2-5; maybe TRBD2 (7 bases). This CDR3 contains 13 residues. Germline-derived CDR1 and CDR2 are MNHEY and SVGAGI. V was shortened by 6 bases and J by 5 bases, with 13 bases between the two germline ends. This CDR3 reads CASRRGGWETQYF. CDR3 in DNA: TGTGCCAGCAGGAGGGGGGGATGGGAGACCCAGTACTTC.

This clone was detected only a few times. This chain links TRBV29-1 with TRBJ2-7; D may be TRBD1 (6 bases). The CDR3 covers 14 residues. The V and J ends lost 7 bases and 0 bases respectively, with 16 bases between them. The germline gives CDR1 SQVTM, CDR2 ANQGSEA. DNA for the CDR3: TGCAGCGCTAGGGACACACCCGGCTCCTACGAGCAGTACTTC. Translated, it gives CSARDTPGSYEQYF.

This clone has more than one count but fewer than ten. The CDR3 DNA reads as TGTGCCAGCAGTCTAATACGGGACAACGAGCAGTACTTC. It encodes CASSLIRDNEQYF. This chain links TRBV28 with TRBJ2-7, with D perhaps matching TRBD1 (6 bases). This CDR3 region has 13 residues. V was cut by 5 bases and J by 5 bases, with 13 bases left in between. CDR1 MDHEN and CDR2 SYDVKM come from the germline V gene. The variable domain in full, completed from reference TRBV28 and TRBJ2-7, reads DVKVTQSSRYLVKRTGEKVFLECVQDMDHENMFWYRQDPGLGLRLIYFSYDVKMKEKGDIPEGYSVSREKKERFSLILESASTNQTSMYLCASSLIRDNEQYFGPGTRLTVT.

The gene calls are TRBV5-4 and TRBJ2-7, with TRBD2 matching over 13 bases. The CDR3 runs to 16 residues. The germline gives CDR1 SGHNT, CDR2 YYREEE (reference sequence). V was clipped by 3 bases and J by 5 bases; unmatched bases: 8. CDR3 nucleotide sequence: TGTGCCAGCAGCTCCTGGACTAGCGGGAGTGTCCACGAGCAGTACTTC. Its protein is CASSSWTSGSVHEQYF. The whole variable domain, filled in from reference TRBV5-4 and TRBJ2-7, reads ETGVTQSPTHLIKTRGQQVTLRCSSQSGHNTVSWYQQALGQGPQFIFQYYREEENGRGNFPPRFSGLQFPNYSSELNVNALELDDSALYLCASSSWTSGSVHEQYFGPGTRLTVT.

The chain is built from TRBV11-2 and TRBJ2-3; TRBD1 aligns across 7 bases. Losses at the gene ends were 5 bases for V and 0 bases for J; bases not matched to a gene: 5. The CDR3 has 15 amino acids. CDR1 and CDR2 (germline): SGHAT, FQNNGV. The CDR3 region is CASSTGQLSTDTQYF. The CDR3 nucleotides read TGTGCCAGCAGCACGGGACAGCTGAGCACAGATACGCAGTATTTT.

This clone was counted a few times. The chain is built from TRBV9 and TRBJ2-2, with 9 bases that match TRBD1. Germline CDR1 SGDLS, CDR2 YYNGEE. This CDR3 spans 17 amino acids. Trimming removed 3 bases from V and 6 bases from J; junction bases left unmatched: 12. The CDR3 is CASSARLDRGPAGELFF. In DNA, the CDR3 is TGTGCCAGCAGCGCCCGACTGGACAGGGGACCCGCCGGGGAGCTGTTTTTT.

This clone showed up just a few times. The rearrangement joins TRBV7-9 to TRBJ1-4; TRBD1 is a possible D gene (6 bases). V shed 3 bases and J shed 8 bases, with 10 bases lying between them. CDR3 size: 13 residues. Germline CDR1 reads SEHNR; CDR2 reads FQNEAQ (reference sequence). The CDR3 bases are TGTGCCAGCAGCTTCATCGGACAGGAAAAACTGTTTTTT. Amino acid sequence: CASSFIGQEKLFF.

In its sample, this clone was seen a few times. This chain links TRBV30 with TRBJ2-7, with D possibly TRBD1 on 5 matching bases. The CDR3 sequence is 13 residues long. The germline V and J ends were trimmed by 5 bases and 3 bases, with 14 bases remaining between them. CDR1 is GTSNPN and CDR2 is SVGIG in the germline V gene (reference sequence). DNA for the CDR3: TGTGCCTGGGCAACGGACATCGGCTACGAGCAGTACTTC. This encodes CAWATDIGYEQYF. Full variable domain (rest looked up from reference TRBV30 and TRBJ2-7): SQTIHQWPATLVQPVGSPLSLECTVEGTSNPNLYWYRQAAGRGLQLLFYSVGIGQISSEVPQNLSASRPQDRQFILSSKKLLLSDSGFYLCAWATDIGYEQYFGPGTRLTVT.

V is TRBV27 and J is TRBJ1-1; 10 bases are a match to TRBD1. The V gene end was trimmed by 5 bases and the J gene end by 0 bases; junction bases not matched to a gene: 6. Germline CDR1 and CDR2: MNHEY and SMNVEV (reference sequence). CDR3 length equals 16 residues. The chain's CDR3 is CASSRDRGNMNTEAFF. CDR3 DNA sequence: TGTGCCAGCAGTAGGGACAGGGGAAACATGAACACTGAAGCTTTCTTT.